The 25 T cell receptor beta chains presented below share a single source sample, sequenced in a study of cytomegalovirus exposure and HLA in healthy donors. The PCR employed 60 Vbeta primers together with 13 Jbeta primers. Clones were read by immunoSEQ multiplex PCR, and TCRdb kept only the in-frame ones, dropping some. The table lists some 79,000 clones, around 81% of them singletons. Input material: PBMCs. The receptor source for this set is a male donor in good health and CMV-seropositive.

This chain joins TRBV7-2 and TRBJ2-7; TRBD1 matches 8 bases. J gave up 3 bases and V 5 bases, and 6 bases lay outside the gene matches. The CDR3 loop spans 14 amino acids. Germline V gene data show CDR1 as SGHTA and CDR2 as FQGNSA. CDR3 bases: TGTGCCAGCAGCCTCGACAGGGGATTCTACGAGCAGTACTTC. This codes for CASSLDRGFYEQYF.

This clone was observed a single time. This chain's CDR3 is CASSDVGQGRLGEQYF. The CDR3 coding sequence is TGTGCCAGCAGTGATGTCGGACAGGGAAGGCTGGGCGAGCAGTACTTC. V gene TRBV6-1 combines with J gene TRBJ2-7, with 8 bases lining up with TRBD1. The V gene end was trimmed by 3 bases and the J gene end by 6 bases; junction bases not matched to a gene: 13. Germline values: CDR1 MNHNS, CDR2 SASEGT. The CDR3 sequence is 16 residues long.

By proportion, this clone is medium-sized. The J gene is TRBJ1-2, the V gene TRBV7-9, with D maybe TRBD1 (6 bases). Trimming cost V 1 base and J 4 bases, with 10 bases left between them. The CDR3 has 14 amino acids. Germline CDR1 SEHNR, CDR2 FQNEAQ (reference sequence). The CDR3 DNA sequence: TGTGCCAGCAGCTTAGTGGGACAAGTCTATGGCTACACCTTC. The encoded protein is CASSLVGQVYGYTF.

A few counts support this clone. The chain combines TRBV6-5 with TRBJ2-7; 9 bases agree with TRBD1. V lost 2 bases, J lost 5 bases, and 4 bases stayed unmatched. The CDR3 is 14 residues long. CDR1 and CDR2 (germline): MNHEY, SVGAGI. CDR3 coding DNA: TGTGCCAGCAGTTACCGGACAGGGGCAAACGAGCAGTACTTC. It is translated as CASSYRTGANEQYF.

This chain joins TRBV4-1 and TRBJ2-7; D is ambiguous. The germline V gene encodes CDR1 MGHRA and CDR2 YSYEKL. V was clipped by 0 bases and J by 1 base, with 13 bases between them. The CDR3 loop spans 16 amino acids. The chain's CDR3 is CASSQDAFFGSYEQYF. The CDR3 nucleotides are TGCGCCAGCAGCCAAGATGCTTTCTTCGGTTCCTACGAGCAGTACTTC.

This clone was seen once. This chain links TRBV15 with TRBJ2-7; 8 nucleotides line up with TRBD1. V lost 5 bases to trimming and J lost 5 bases; unmatched junction nucleotides: 8. The CDR3 extends over 14 amino acids. Germline CDR1 is LNHNV and CDR2 is YYDKDF (reference sequence). The chain's CDR3 is CATSSYRGNNEQYF. CDR3 nucleotides: TGTGCCACCAGCTCCTACAGGGGGAACAACGAGCAGTACTTC. Full variable domain (remainder filled in from reference TRBV15 and TRBJ2-7): DAMVIQNPRYQVTQFGKPVTLSCSQTLNHNVMYWYQQKSSQAPKLLFHYYDKDFNNEADTPDNFQSRRPNTSFCFLDIRSPGLGDTAMYLCATSSYRGNNEQYFGPGTRLTVT.

The gene calls are TRBV6-5 and TRBJ2-5, with no clear D. The DNA end favors TRBJ2-7, so the J call may be wrong. This CDR3 region has 12 residues. Germline loops: CDR1 MNHEY, CDR2 SVGAGI. The DNA of the CDR3 is TGTGCCAGCAGTTCCCTCTTGGGCGAGCAGTACTTC. It specifies CASSSLLGEQYF.

This clone came up once. V usage is TRBV9 and J usage is TRBJ2-5; weak D call: TRBD1 (8 bases). Germline values: CDR1 SGDLS, CDR2 YYNGEE. Trimming stripped 0 bases from V and 0 bases from J, with 12 bases between. The CDR3 covers 16 residues. CDR3 nucleotides: TGTGCCAGCAGCGTAGCTACAGGGGGGGACCAAGAGACCCAGTACTTC. Translation gives CASSVATGGDQETQYF. Full variable domain (rest looked up from reference TRBV9 and TRBJ2-5): DSGVTQTPKHLITATGQRVTLRCSPRSGDLSVYWYQQSLDQGLQFLIQYYNGEERAKGNILERFSAQQFPDLHSELNLSSLELGDSALYFCASSVATGGDQETQYFGPGTRLLVL.

The chain couples TRBV5-1 to TRBJ1-2, with D perhaps TRBD1 (5 bases). The CDR3 has 16 residues. Trimming removed 0 bases from V and 4 bases from J, with 16 bases in between. Germline V gene sequence: CDR1 SGHRS, CDR2 YFSETQ. This CDR3 is CASSLVIGRAAYGYTF. The CDR3 region has the DNA TGCGCCAGCAGCTTGGTTATAGGCAGGGCAGCCTATGGCTACACCTTC.

The V and J genes are TRBV28 and TRBJ1-1; D not certain. V lost 5 bases, J lost 10 bases, and 17 bases lay in between. The CDR3 loop spans 13 amino acids. Germline V gives CDR1 MDHEN, CDR2 SYDVKM. CDR3 sequence reads: CASSTPDGLGAFF. The CDR3 DNA reads as TGTGCCAGCAGTACCCCCGACGGGTTGGGAGCTTTCTTT.

CDR3 nucleotide sequence: TGCAGCGTGGGCCCCCGGGACAGCGGCTCCGAGCAGTACTTC. Translated: CSVGPRDSGSEQYF. The chain carries TRBV29-1 and TRBJ2-7; 7 bases agree with TRBD1. There are 14 residues in the CDR3. V trimming: 6 bases; J trimming: 6 bases; junction bases outside the gene matches: 14. The germline CDR1 and CDR2 sequences are SQVTM and ANQGSEA.

The rearrangement uses TRBV7-9 and TRBJ2-1; D possibly corresponds to TRBD1 (6 bases). Trimming removed 5 bases at V and 5 bases at J, with 22 bases between. The V gene's germline CDR1 is SEHNR and CDR2 FQNEAQ (reference sequence). The CDR3 is made up of 17 amino acids. Written as DNA, the CDR3 is TGTGCCAGCAGCCGAACAGGACAGTCGGGGTTCGACAATGAGCAGTTCTTC. Protein sequence: CASSRTGQSGFDNEQFF.

The chain combines TRBV7-9 with TRBJ2-7; a possible D gene is TRBD2 (6 bases). The V gene lost 7 bases and the J gene lost 3 bases, with 19 bases spanning the gap. This CDR3 comprises 15 residues. Germline assignment: CDR1 SEHNR and CDR2 FQNEAQ (reference sequence). CDR3 protein: CASTPQDRESYEQYF. The CDR3 DNA sequence: TGTGCCAGCACCCCCCAGGATCGGGAGAGCTACGAGCAGTACTTC.

This clone has a handful of counts. The chain combines TRBV6-4 with TRBJ2-2; TRBD2 matches 7 bases. This CDR3 contains 16 residues. Unmatched junction bases numbered 4, after V lost 0 bases and J lost 3 bases. Germline-derived CDR1 and CDR2 are MRHNA and SNTAGT. CDR3 region: CASSDSGGSDTGELFF. Written as DNA, the CDR3 is TGTGCCAGCAGTGACTCAGGCGGGAGTGACACCGGGGAGCTGTTTTTT.

The J gene is TRBJ1-4, the V gene TRBV7-9; TRBD1 aligns across 7 bases. The germline CDR1 and CDR2 sequences are SEHNR and FQNEAQ (reference sequence). The V and J ends lost 8 bases and 6 bases, in that order; junction bases with no gene match: 15. The CDR3 is 16 amino acids. The CDR3 DNA follows: TGTGCCAGCCATTATCCCTTCGGAGGGGGCGATGAAAAACTGTTTTTT. It yields the protein CASHYPFGGGDEKLFF.

The table lists this clone with a count of one. The rearrangement joins TRBV7-2 to TRBJ2-7; no definite D call. V was shortened by 8 bases and J by 3 bases, with 11 bases between the two germline ends. There are 12 residues in the CDR3. Germline assignment: CDR1 SGHTA and CDR2 FQGNSA. DNA of the CDR3: TGTGCCAGCCGTTCCGGCGGCTACGAGCAGTACTTC. Its protein is CASRSGGYEQYF.

The chain combines TRBV6-7 with TRBJ1-3; TRBD1 agrees at 7 bases. TRBV6-7 is annotated as an ORF whose role is uncertain. The CDR3 covers 17 residues. V lost 3 bases and J lost 4; bases outside the gene matches: 12. Here the CDR3 DNA reads TGTGCCAGCAGTTATTATAGACAGGGACGGGAAGGAAACACCATATATTTT. Amino acid sequence: CASSYYRQGREGNTIYF.

This rearrangement joins TRBV29-1 to TRBJ1-2, with TRBD1 matching over 9 bases. The J segment lost 5 bases and the V segment lost 0 bases, leaving 4 bases of the junction unmatched. Looked up from germline, CDR1 is SQVTM and CDR2 is ANQGSEA. The length of the CDR3 is 14 residues. The DNA for the CDR3 is TGCAGCGTTGAAGATCTACAGGGGGCGTATGGCTACACCTTC. Protein product: CSVEDLQGAYGYTF.

The V call is TRBV5-8, the J call TRBJ1-4, with 12 bases that match TRBD1. CDR1 is SGHTS, CDR2 YDEGEE, per germline. The trim removed 7 bases at V and 5 bases at J, leaving 9 bases unmatched. The CDR3 sequence is 16 residues long. The CDR3 DNA reads as TGTGCCAGCGCACCGGGGACAGGGGGCCACAATGAAAAACTGTTTTTT. It encodes CASAPGTGGHNEKLFF.

The rearrangement links TRBV27 to TRBJ1-5; 8 nucleotides align to TRBD1. Germline lookup yields CDR1 MNHEY and CDR2 SMNVEV (reference sequence). V lost 6 bases and J lost 5; bases outside the gene matches: 15. The CDR3 has 17 amino acids. CDR3 amino acids: CASSLIGGQGGHQPQHF. The CDR3 DNA is TGTGCCAGCAGCCTCATTGGTGGACAGGGAGGCCATCAGCCCCAGCATTTT.

This clone came up a few times. The rearrangement joins TRBV27 to TRBJ1-5; D is possibly TRBD1 (5 bases). V dropped 6 bases and J dropped 5 bases, with 11 bases sitting between them. Germline V lookup: CDR1 MNHEY, CDR2 SMNVEV (reference sequence). The CDR3 contains 13 residues. The CDR3 is CASSLQGYQPQHF. The CDR3 region has the DNA TGTGCCAGCAGCCTCCAGGGTTATCAGCCCCAGCATTTT.

The rearrangement joins TRBV9 to TRBJ2-3, with D possibly being TRBD2 (5 bases). CDR1 and CDR2 (germline): SGDLS, YYNGEE. V shed 2 bases and J shed 6 bases, with 13 bases lying between them. The CDR3 runs 14 residues. In DNA form, the CDR3 reads TGTGCCAGCAGCGTTCTCGGGATAGGGGATACGCAGTATTTT. It yields the protein CASSVLGIGDTQYF.

The rearrangement joins TRBV7-8 to TRBJ2-7; unclear D gene. The V and J ends lost 5 bases and 3 bases respectively, with 17 bases between them. Germline V gene lookup returns CDR1 SGHVS and CDR2 FQNEAQ. This CDR3 is 15 amino acids long. CDR3 loop: CASSPASYSHYEQYF. Written as DNA, the CDR3 is TGTGCCAGCAGCCCAGCCTCGTACAGTCACTACGAGCAGTACTTC.

This clone occurred once. The chain employs TRBV2 and TRBJ2-3; perhaps TRBD2 as D (5 bases). The germline V gene has CDR1 SNHLY and CDR2 FYNNEI. The CDR3 spans 14 residues. V was shortened by 7 bases and J by 9 bases, with 20 bases between the two germline ends. The CDR3 DNA reads as TGTGCCAGCAAAGGAGCGGATCCCCTGGGAACGCAGTATTTT. It is translated as CASKGADPLGTQYF.

This clone appeared a single time. This chain connects TRBV6-1 to TRBJ1-5; no definite D call. This CDR3 is 16 amino acids long. V was pared by 2 bases and J by 3 bases, with 14 bases between. CDR1 is MNHNS and CDR2 is SASEGT in the germline V gene. CDR3 residues: CASSERRVWVNQPQHF. CDR3 bases: TGTGCCAGCAGTGAAAGGAGGGTTTGGGTCAATCAGCCCCAGCATTTT.